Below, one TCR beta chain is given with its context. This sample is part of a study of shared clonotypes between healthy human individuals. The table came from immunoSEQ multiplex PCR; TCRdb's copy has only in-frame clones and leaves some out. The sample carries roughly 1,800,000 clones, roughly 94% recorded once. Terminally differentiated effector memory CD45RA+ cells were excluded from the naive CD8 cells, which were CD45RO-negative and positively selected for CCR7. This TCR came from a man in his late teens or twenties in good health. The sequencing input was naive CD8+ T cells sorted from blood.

The CDR3 nucleotides are TGTGCCAGTGATCTCGATGTGGGGACGGGGGAGCTGTTTTTT. It encodes CASDLDVGTGELFF. V gene TRBV2 combines with J gene TRBJ2-2; D is tentatively TRBD1 or TRBD2 (5 bases each). The germline gives CDR1 SNHLY, CDR2 FYNNEI. This CDR3 contains 14 residues. V was trimmed by 9 bases and J by 8 bases, leaving 19 bases between them. The complete variable domain, with remaining parts taken from reference TRBV2 and TRBJ2-2, reads EPEVTQTPSHQVTQMGQEVILRCVPISNHLYFYWYRQILGQKVEFLVSFYNNEISEKSEIFDDQFSVERPDGSNFTLKIRSTKLEDSAMYFCASDLDVGTGELFFGEGSRLTVL.